This entry describes one T cell receptor (beta chain). This receptor's antigen is unknown. No clone much larger than this one lies a single base away; base qualities are absent. This sample was taken from a study of blood T cell repertoires in COVID-19 (dated by TCRdb to the early 2020s). As for the study more broadly: Samples from collaborators originated in the United States, Italy and Spain and spanned both the acute and convalescent phases of COVID-19. Samples came from the ongoing ImmuneRACE study (first 160 participants) plus 1,254 subjects from 6 global collaborators. HLA class I and class II types, where available, came from metadata supplied by the sample provider rather than from assay-based typing. Subjects who had been exposed to COVID-19, were actively infected with it, or had recovered from it provided the deeply sampled blood TCRbeta repertoires that made up the dataset. Nearly every sample came with metadata listing a de-identified subject ID, COVID-19 status, age in years and sex. The repertoires were released in a freely available public database intended as a resource for research on the immune response to SARS-CoV-2. The material from the prospective study consisted of cDNA or gDNA derived from T cells, B-cell-depleted T cells, or PBMCs.

The CDR3 runs 18 amino acids, cysteine and phenylalanine included. Kept here is only the CDR3 DNA, which spans 54 bases and is read in frame from base 1. From a lookup of the germline V gene, CDR1 and CDR2 are MGHRA and YSYEKL. Compared with germline, V lacks 0 bases and J lacks 1 base; bases without a gene match: 6. The collaborating institutions used their own protocols to collect whole blood in K2EDTA tubes. For TCRbeta analysis, collaborators shipped samples as frozen whole blood, isolated PBMCs, or DNA extracted from either of those sample types. TCRbeta CDR3 regions were amplified from genomic DNA by means of the immunoSEQ Assay, a bias-controlled multiplex PCR. Per the source publication's procedure: Nucleated cell counts per sample were estimated from amplification of reference gene primers within the assay. To quantify the absolute abundance of each unique TCRbeta CDR3 rearrangement, sequence reads were collapsed and filtered. For each sample, productive Simpson clonality was calculated as the square root of Simpson's diversity index over productive rearrangements. TCRdb's version of the immuneACCESS table is confined to in-frame rearrangements and falls short of the full clone set. An unresolved V gene accounts for under half of the shortfall where checked; the remainder is of unknown origin. V and J calls and clone size are given by that table; D and trimming were obtained from the DNA. The sample table holds some 110,000 clones, of which 87% were seen once. The ten largest clones add up to 7.7% of the sample.

What the work shows at the level of the full study, not this receptor alone: Clinical and demographic metadata were provided uncurated, with the amount varying by source and participant.

Source material: peripheral blood. The chain is made from TRBV4-1 and TRBJ2-3, and TRBD2 matches 11 of the central bases. The receptor was derived from a human donor in a cohort sampled during active COVID-19. The CDR3 region has the sequence CASSQDRLAGIRTDTQYF. The nucleotide sequence is TGCGCCAGCAGCCAAGATAGACTAGCGGGGATTCGCACAGATACGCAGTATTTT.